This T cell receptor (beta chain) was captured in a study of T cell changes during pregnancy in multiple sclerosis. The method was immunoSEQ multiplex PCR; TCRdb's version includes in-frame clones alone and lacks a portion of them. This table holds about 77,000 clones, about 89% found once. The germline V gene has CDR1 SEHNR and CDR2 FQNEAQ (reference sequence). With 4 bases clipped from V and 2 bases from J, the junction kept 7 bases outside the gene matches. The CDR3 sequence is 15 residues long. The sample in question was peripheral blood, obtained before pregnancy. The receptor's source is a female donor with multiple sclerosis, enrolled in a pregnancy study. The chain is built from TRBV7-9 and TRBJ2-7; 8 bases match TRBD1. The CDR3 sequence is CASSSVPGQAYEQYF. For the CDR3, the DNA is TGTGCCAGCAGCTCCGTTCCGGGACAGGCCTACGAGCAGTACTTC. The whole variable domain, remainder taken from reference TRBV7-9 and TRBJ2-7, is DTGVSQNPRHKITKRGQNVTFRCDPISEHNRLYWYRQTLGQGPEFLTYFQNEAQLEKSRLLSDRFSAERPKGSFSTLEIQRTEQGDSAMYLCASSSVPGQAYEQYFGPGTRLTVT.